The 18 T cell receptor beta chains below all came from one sample that was sequenced in a study of blood T cell repertoires in COVID-19. TCRdb keeps only in-frame clones here, not all; method: immunoSEQ multiplex PCR. The table shows 200,000 to 300,000 clones, with roughly 81% occurring only once. The material sequenced was peripheral blood. These receptor sequences come from a man between 45 and 60 years old with acute or convalescent COVID-19.

The rearrangement links TRBV7-8 to TRBJ2-1; 7 nucleotides align to TRBD1. The CDR3 runs to 15 residues. The germline V gene encodes CDR1 SGHVS and CDR2 FQNEAQ. V was clipped by 5 bases and J by 4 bases; unmatched bases: 8. CDR3 region: CASSPGTVLYNEQFF. CDR3 nucleotides: TGTGCCAGCAGCCCGGGGACAGTTTTATACAATGAGCAGTTCTTC.

This chain connects TRBV7-3 to TRBJ1-1, with 8 bases that match TRBD1. CDR3 size: 13 residues. Per the germline V gene, CDR1 is SGHTA and CDR2 is FQGTGA. V dropped 2 bases and J dropped 7; count of bases not matched to a gene: 3. The CDR3: CASSLAGGREAFF. In DNA form, the CDR3 reads TGTGCCAGCAGCTTAGCAGGGGGCCGTGAAGCTTTCTTT. Filled out from reference TRBV7-3 and TRBJ1-1, the complete variable domain reads GAGVSQTPSNKVTEKGKYVELRCDPISGHTALYWYRQSLGQGPEFLIYFQGTGAADDSGLPNDRFFAVRPEGSVSTLKIQRTERGDSAVYLCASSLAGGREAFFGQGTRLTVV.

The chain combines TRBV19 with TRBJ2-3, with TRBD2 identical over 7 bases. Germline CDR1 and CDR2: LNHDA and SQIVND (reference sequence). The CDR3 runs 14 residues. The V segment lost 11 bases and the J segment 7 bases; nucleotides outside the gene matches: 15. CDR3 bases: TGTGCCTGCCGAGCGGGGCCCGACCAATATACGCAGTATTTT. Its protein product is CACRAGPDQYTQYF.

J is TRBJ1-1 and V is TRBV28; maybe TRBD1 (5 bases). The CDR3 has 13 residues. Germline CDR1 reads MDHEN; CDR2 reads SYDVKM. The V gene lost 7 bases and the J gene lost 0 bases, with 9 bases spanning the gap. CDR3 sequence: CASNRLMNTEAFF. CDR3 sequence (DNA): TGTGCCAGCAACAGGTTGATGAACACTGAAGCTTTCTTT.

J is TRBJ2-1 and V is TRBV24-1; 9 bases line up with TRBD2. The CDR3 contains 16 residues. The trim removed 4 bases at V and 4 bases at J, leaving 7 bases unmatched. CDR1 is KGHDR, CDR2 SFDVKD, per germline. The CDR3 bases are TGTGCCACCAGTGACCCTACTAGCGGGTATTACAATGAGCAGTTCTTC. Translation gives CATSDPTSGYYNEQFF.

J is TRBJ2-7 and V is TRBV4-1, with a tentative D call TRBD2 (6 bases). V was trimmed by 1 base and J by 0 bases, leaving 10 bases between them. This CDR3 region has 15 residues. Germline CDR1 is MGHRA and CDR2 is YSYEKL. CDR3 coding DNA: TGCGCCAGCAGCCAAGTGGCGGGACCCTCCTACGAGCAGTACTTC. Translating it yields CASSQVAGPSYEQYF.

This clone was detected a few times. This chain uses TRBV15 with TRBJ1-5, with 9 positions matching TRBD1. With V trimmed by 0 bases and J by 6 bases, 9 bases remained unmatched. Germline loops: CDR1 LNHNV, CDR2 YYDKDF (reference sequence). This CDR3 is 17 amino acids long. The CDR3 loop reads CATSRDRGTGFFQPQHF. CDR3 coding DNA: TGTGCCACCAGCAGAGATCGTGGGACAGGGTTTTTTCAGCCCCAGCATTTT.

This chain uses TRBV6-6 with TRBJ2-1, with D maybe TRBD2 (5 bases). The CDR3 runs 13 residues. Per the germline V gene, CDR1 is MNHNY and CDR2 is SVGAGI (reference sequence). The V and J ends lost 6 bases and 10 bases respectively, with 16 bases between them. CDR3 in DNA: TGTGCCAGCAGCCCCGGACGGGGTCTAGAGCAGTTCTTC. Amino acids: CASSPGRGLEQFF.

This clone was observed a few times. The CDR3 DNA follows: TGTGCCTGGAGTCAGACAGTCACTGAAGCTTTCTTT. Translated, it gives CAWSQTVTEAFF. The J gene is TRBJ1-1, the V gene TRBV30; D possibly corresponds to TRBD1 (5 bases). Between the trimmed V and J ends, which lost 2 bases and 4 bases, there was a span of 8 bases. CDR1 is GTSNPN and CDR2 is SVGIG in the germline V gene (reference sequence). The CDR3 runs to 12 residues. The full variable domain, rest sourced from reference TRBV30 and TRBJ1-1, is SQTIHQWPATLVQPVGSPLSLECTVEGTSNPNLYWYRQAAGRGLQLLFYSVGIGQISSEVPQNLSASRPQDRQFILSSKKLLLSDSGFYLCAWSQTVTEAFFGQGTRLTVV.

The chain links TRBV6-5 to TRBJ2-7; 8 nucleotides align to TRBD2. The CDR3 consists of 15 residues. Germline CDR1 reads MNHEY; CDR2 reads SVGAGI. With V trimmed by 6 bases and J by 0 bases, 7 bases remained unmatched. CDR3 nucleotide sequence: TGTGCCAGCAGCTCACTAGCGGCGAGCTCCTACGAGCAGTACTTC. Translated: CASSSLAASSYEQYF.

The CDR3 DNA sequence: TGTGCCAGCAGCTTAGGGGGACTAGCGAGTTACGAGCAGTACTTC. It yields the protein CASSLGGLASYEQYF. V usage is TRBV7-6 and J usage is TRBJ2-7; 10 bases map to TRBD2. CDR1 is SGHVS, CDR2 FNYEAQ, per germline. CDR3 length equals 15 residues. J lost 4 bases, V lost 1 base, and 4 bases had no gene match.

The chain has TRBV20-1 and TRBJ2-7; D might be TRBD1 (6 bases). This CDR3 has 14 amino acids. V lost 3 bases and J lost 5, with 17 bases in between. In germline, CDR1 is DFQATT, CDR2 SNEGSKA (reference sequence). CDR3 DNA sequence: TGCAGTGCTAGTTCTGGGACAAATAACGACGAGCAGTACTTC. Its translation: CSASSGTNNDEQYF.

J is TRBJ2-7 and V is TRBV6-1, with 7 bases identical to TRBD2. Germline CDR1 MNHNS, CDR2 SASEGT. The CDR3 is made up of 16 amino acids. The ends lost 2 bases at V and 0 bases at J; junction bases unmatched: 7. The CDR3 nucleotides are TGTGCCAGCAGTGAACCGGGGGGAAGCATCTCCTACGAGCAGTACTTC. This translates into CASSEPGGSISYEQYF.

This clone was seen only once. This sequence joins TRBV7-9 and TRBJ2-7; the D gene is possibly TRBD2 (6 bases). The CDR3 is made up of 18 amino acids. Germline-derived CDR1 and CDR2 are SEHNR and FQNEAQ (reference sequence). Trimming removed 2 bases at V and 3 bases at J, with 23 bases between. The CDR3 loop reads CASSLLLTGGDGYYEQYF. CDR3 DNA sequence: TGTGCCAGCAGCTTACTCCTTACGGGCGGGGACGGGTACTACGAGCAGTACTTC.

The chain is built from TRBV6-5 and TRBJ1-4; D is possibly TRBD1 (5 bases). Per germline, CDR1 MNHEY and CDR2 SVGAGI. Trimming removed 8 bases at V and 4 bases at J, with 11 bases between. This CDR3 contains 13 residues. CDR3 bases: TGTGCCAGCGGGGCCAGCATTAATGAAAAACTGTTTTTT. It specifies CASGASINEKLFF.

This clone was detected only a few times. The rearrangement uses TRBV9 and TRBJ1-5; D is ambiguous. Trimming took off 4 bases at V and 6 bases at J, with 14 bases between the two ends. CDR3 length equals 14 residues. Germline CDR1 SGDLS, CDR2 YYNGEE. For the CDR3, the DNA is TGTGCCAGCAGCCCCCCGGGATTTTCTCAGCCCCAGCATTTT. This translates into CASSPPGFSQPQHF.

The rearrangement uses TRBV5-1 and TRBJ2-6; D is possibly TRBD2 (6 bases). Trimming pared 7 bases from V and 2 bases from J, leaving 13 bases between. Germline assignment: CDR1 SGHRS and CDR2 YFSETQ. The CDR3 totals 15 residues. CDR3 sequence: CASGYREAGANVLTF. The CDR3 nucleotides are TGCGCCAGCGGCTATAGGGAGGCTGGGGCCAACGTCCTGACTTTC.

V usage is TRBV7-2 and J usage is TRBJ2-1, with 9 bases that match TRBD2. V was clipped by 6 bases and J by 3 bases; unmatched bases: 12. There are 17 residues in the CDR3. Germline CDR1 is SGHTA and CDR2 is FQGNSA. CDR3 residues: CASSRGGVAGVYNEQFF. The DNA for the CDR3 is TGTGCCAGCAGTCGAGGAGGGGTAGCGGGGGTCTACAATGAGCAGTTCTTC.